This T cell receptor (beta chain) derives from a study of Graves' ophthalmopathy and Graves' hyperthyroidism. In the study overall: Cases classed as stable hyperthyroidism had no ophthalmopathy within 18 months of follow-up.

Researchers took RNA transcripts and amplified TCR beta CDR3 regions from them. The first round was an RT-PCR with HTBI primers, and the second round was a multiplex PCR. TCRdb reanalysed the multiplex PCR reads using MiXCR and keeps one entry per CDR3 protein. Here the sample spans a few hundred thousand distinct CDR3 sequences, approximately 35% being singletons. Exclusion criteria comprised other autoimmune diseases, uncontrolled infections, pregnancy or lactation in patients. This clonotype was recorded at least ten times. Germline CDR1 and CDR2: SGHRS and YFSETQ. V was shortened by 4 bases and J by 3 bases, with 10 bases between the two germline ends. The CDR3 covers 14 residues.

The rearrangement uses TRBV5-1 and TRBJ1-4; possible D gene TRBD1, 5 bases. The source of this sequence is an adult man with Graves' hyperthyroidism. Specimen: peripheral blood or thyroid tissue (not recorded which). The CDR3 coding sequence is TGCGCCAGCAGCCCAGGGTCTGCTAATGAAAAACTGTTTTTT. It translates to CASSPGSANEKLFF.